The rows below give T cell receptor beta chains drawn from one sample of a study of T cell responses to AZD1222 COVID-19 vaccine. This table comes from immunoSEQ multiplex PCR, and its TCRdb copy is limited to in-frame clones, with some not included. The repertoire holds approximately 130,000 clones, with 92% as singletons. This specimen was peripheral blood, taken on day 0 of AZD1222 vaccination. The receptors come from an adult in good health. The CDR3 runs from the conserved cysteine through the conserved F or W. Fields, in order: CDR3 length, D gene, V gene, J gene, CDR3 protein. D genes are given only for firm matches.

13	NA	TRBV25-1	TRBJ2-7	CASSDQGIYEQYF
14	TRBD2	TRBV29-1	TRBJ2-2	CSVVGGRGTGELFF
12	TRBD1	TRBV2	TRBJ1-1	CASSRRGFLAFF
16	NA	TRBV7-3	TRBJ1-6	CASSPAGAANNSPLHF
13	NA	TRBV5-4	TRBJ1-2	CASSHTGNYGYTF
15	TRBD2	TRBV10-3	TRBJ2-1	CAIKGAGAIYNEQFF
16	NA	TRBV28	TRBJ1-2	CASSALEDLVEDGYTF
15	TRBD1	TRBV18	TRBJ2-1	CASSPPGTGGYEQFF
15	NA	TRBV4-2	TRBJ1-1	CASSQLTRGSGEAFF
14	NA	TRBV5-1	TRBJ1-1	CASSLSRVGTEAFF
16	NA	TRBV18	TRBJ2-3	CASSPPRGFRTDTQYF
15	NA	TRBV3-1/TRBV3-2	TRBJ2-7	CASSPAWGFSYEQYF
13	TRBD1	TRBV5-5	TRBJ1-6	CASSDRGGSPLHF
14	TRBD1	TRBV2	TRBJ2-1	CASSRDRAYNEQFF
11	TRBD1	TRBV10-3	TRBJ2-5	CATGGEETQYF
14	NA	TRBV30	TRBJ1-4	CAWKGGELHEKLFF
17	NA	TRBV15	TRBJ1-1	CATSRGGFGTENTEAFF
13	NA	TRBV12-3/TRBV12-4	TRBJ1-2	CASSPGRNYGYTF
16	NA	TRBV5-1	TRBJ1-6	CASSNRRSSYNSPLHF
13	NA	TRBV15	TRBJ1-5	CATSRDRAQPQHF
13	NA	TRBV19	TRBJ2-2	CASYSRNTGELFF
13	NA	TRBV5-1	TRBJ2-6	CASSLGQNNVLTF
14	NA	TRBV27	TRBJ2-7	CASSYRPGVREQYF
15	NA	TRBV24-1	TRBJ2-2	CATSDPQGRSGELFF
14	TRBD1	TRBV5-4	TRBJ2-7	CASSIQGVGNEQYF
13	NA	TRBV3-1/TRBV3-2	TRBJ2-7	CASSHRLAYEQYF
15	TRBD2	TRBV6-5	TRBJ2-1	CASSRLAGAGNEQFF
14	TRBD2	TRBV10-3	TRBJ2-1	CAIRTSGNDNEQFF
17	NA	TRBV18	TRBJ2-1	CASSPQSATGGGNEQFF
13	NA	TRBV5-1	TRBJ1-2	CASSGSGGYGYTF
16	NA	TRBV3-1/TRBV3-2	TRBJ1-6	CASSQEGTLYNSPLHF
17	NA	TRBV19	TRBJ1-3	CASSIPYQPSSGNTIYF
12	NA	TRBV30	TRBJ2-3	CAWISGADTQYF
12	NA	TRBV30	TRBJ1-4	CAWSVDGLKLFF
12	NA	TRBV20-1	TRBJ1-2	CSASRGADGYTF
17	TRBD2	TRBV12-5	TRBJ2-5	CASGLGGTSFSRETQYF
16	TRBD2	TRBV7-3	TRBJ2-2	CASSSLLAGETGELFF
14	TRBD1	TRBV18	TRBJ2-1	CASSPGTGDNEQFF
17	TRBD2	TRBV7-9	TRBJ2-1	CASSLGASGSPNNEQFF
14	NA	TRBV5-1	TRBJ2-1	CASSYQDRYNEQFF
15	TRBD1	TRBV10-3	TRBJ2-3	CAITAGQGPSDTQYF
15	NA	TRBV28	TRBJ2-1	CAIRDFGRVHYEQFF